The TCR beta chain under discussion was sequenced for a study of regulatory T cells in long-lasting Graves disease. Findings of the study overall: Persistent disease preferred TRBV28, TRBJ1-2 and TRBJ2-5; new disease, TRBV20-1 and TRBJ2-1. Accuracy was perhaps lowered by the small sample size. Shared public clonotypes totalled fewer than 3,000 in persistent patients, compared with just under 1,000 in new patients. Thyroid tissue went unstudied; only peripheral blood was examined.

With regard to this clonotype: Its cognate antigen is unknown. A much larger clone differs by one base, so this may be a read error.

Noted time point: newly diagnosed GD, antithyroid drugs for less than 3 months. Construction of the TCR library relied on RNA isolated from PBMCs. This CDR3 spans 16 amino acids. Building of the TCR beta libraries involved iRepertoire HTBI primers and Arm-PCR of CDR3 regions. TCRdb reanalysed the multiplex PCR reads using MiXCR and keeps one entry per CDR3 protein. The sample lists about 380,000 distinct CDR3 sequences; about 16% were seen once. The rearrangement links TRBV12-3 or TRBV12-4 to TRBJ2-7; 7 nucleotides line up with TRBD2. The J call is in doubt because the DNA end fits TRBJ2-5 better. The source material was peripheral blood mononuclear cells (PBMCs), sampled at new diagnosis, from a patient treated with antithyroid drugs. This receptor was obtained from a female donor with Graves disease. The DNA for the CDR3 is TGTGCCAGCAGCCCCGGGACTAACGGGAGCCGAGAGACCCAGTACTTC. Residues: CASSPGTNGSRETQYF.